The 21 T cell receptor beta chains below come from one sample, sequenced in a study of T cells expressing NK-cell markers. TCRdb reprocessed the 5' RACE reads, with one entry per CDR3 protein and no DNA. This sample's clone table lists 550,000 to 600,000 distinct CDR3 sequences. Sample: blood T cells: a sorted CD56 or NKG2C T cell subset, CD4+ or CD8+ T cells, or bulk PBMC T cells (not recorded which). All receptors come from a man aged 18 to 30 in good health.

The chain carries TRBV24-1 and TRBJ2-3; TCRdb's D gene call, TRBD1, goes unchecked for lack of DNA. CDR1 is KGHDR, CDR2 SFDVKD, per germline. The CDR3 is 16 amino acids. The CDR3 here is CATSDFAREAADTQYF.

The V gene is TRBV20-1, the J gene TRBJ2-5; TCRdb returns TRBD2, unconfirmable since there is no DNA. The CDR3 covers 14 residues. The germline V gene encodes CDR1 DFQATT and CDR2 SNEGSKA (reference sequence). This CDR3 is CSASGEGGQETQYF.

This chain joins TRBV3-1 and TRBJ2-5; the D call of TRBD2 rests on TCRdb alone, since no DNA is present to check it. This CDR3 has 15 residues. Germline loops: CDR1 LGHDT, CDR2 YNNKEL (reference sequence). The CDR3 loop is CASSPYGMGQETQYF.

The J gene is TRBJ2-1, the V gene TRBV6-5; TCRdb's D gene call, TRBD2, goes unchecked for lack of DNA. CDR3 length equals 14 residues. The germline V gene encodes CDR1 MNHEY and CDR2 SVGAGI. The CDR3 here is CASSFGTSGRRQFF.

The CDR3: CSARGTLNTEAFF. This rearrangement joins TRBV20-1 to TRBJ1-1. Germline CDR1 and CDR2: DFQATT and SNEGSKA (reference sequence). This CDR3 comprises 13 residues.

The chain recombines TRBV5-1 with TRBJ2-1. This CDR3 has 13 amino acids. The germline gives CDR1 SGHRS, CDR2 YFSETQ. The CDR3 sequence: CASSEVHGWEQFF. Full variable domain (rest looked up from reference TRBV5-1 and TRBJ2-1): KAGVTQTPRYLIKTRGQQVTLSCSPISGHRSVSWYQQTPGQGLQFLFEYFSETQRNKGNFPGRFSGRQFSNSRSEMNVSTLELGDSALYLCASSEVHGWEQFFGPGTRLTVL.

V usage is TRBV5-1 and J usage is TRBJ2-6; TCRdb lists TRBD1, though no DNA is available to test this call. The germline V gene encodes CDR1 SGHRS and CDR2 YFSETQ. The CDR3 is 18 amino acids. CDR3 loop: CASSSRDRGLPGANVLTF.

This chain links TRBV20-1 with TRBJ2-5; TCRdb proposes TRBD2, but this gene call is untestable without DNA. There are 19 residues in the CDR3. Germline V gives CDR1 DFQATT, CDR2 SNEGSKA (reference sequence). Here the CDR3 reads CSASTPHGRAGEPKETQYF.

The chain has TRBV10-2 and TRBJ2-1; no DNA is available, so the TRBD1 call from TCRdb remains unchecked. Germline V gene sequence: CDR1 WSHSY, CDR2 SAAADI. The CDR3 contains 15 residues. CDR3 sequence: CASYPGGWLYNEQFF.

V and J are TRBV7-9 and TRBJ2-1; absent DNA, TCRdb's TRBD2 call cannot be checked. CDR1 is SEHNR and CDR2 is FQNEAQ in the germline V gene (reference sequence). The CDR3 spans 19 residues. The CDR3 reads CASSLVVFKSGLAGNEQFF.

J is TRBJ2-3 and V is TRBV12-3 or TRBV12-4; the TCRdb call, TRBD2, lacks DNA for checking. The CDR3 runs 18 residues. Here the CDR3 reads CASSTLPGLAGVKDTQYF.

CDR3 loop: CASSQGTAWNEQFF. V usage is TRBV12-3 or TRBV12-4 and J usage is TRBJ2-1; absent DNA, TCRdb's TRBD1 call cannot be checked. This CDR3 spans 14 amino acids.

The V and J genes are TRBV6-1 and TRBJ2-1. The CDR3 is 12 residues long. Looked up from germline, CDR1 is MNHNS and CDR2 is SASEGT. The CDR3 spells CASSPVGIEQFF.

This chain uses TRBV7-3 with TRBJ1-6; without DNA, the TCRdb call of TRBD1 cannot be checked. Germline V CDR1 and CDR2: SGHTA, FQGTGA. The CDR3 runs to 13 residues. This CDR3 is CASSEGQSSPLHF.

The chain is built from TRBV29-1 and TRBJ1-2. The CDR3 extends over 13 amino acids. Looked up from germline, CDR1 is SQVTM and CDR2 is ANQGSEA. CDR3 amino acids: CSVEGAAYYGYTF.

The CDR3 region is CASSVFLAGITDTQYF. The chain couples TRBV7-2 to TRBJ2-3; TCRdb's D call of TRBD2 is untestable without DNA. The CDR3 is made up of 16 amino acids. CDR1 is SGHTA and CDR2 is FQGNSA in the germline V gene.

The V gene is TRBV7-8, the J gene TRBJ1-4. This CDR3 has 14 amino acids. In germline, CDR1 is SGHVS, CDR2 FQNEAQ. The CDR3 sequence is CASSQVQGRGKLFF.

V is TRBV9 and J is TRBJ2-7; with no DNA, the TCRdb D assignment of TRBD1 cannot be verified. This CDR3 has 15 amino acids. In germline, CDR1 is SGDLS, CDR2 YYNGEE. CDR3 sequence: CASSGVRDGVYEQYF.

This rearrangement joins TRBV5-5 to TRBJ1-4; TCRdb gives TRBD1 as the D gene, but with no DNA this cannot be confirmed. CDR1 is SGHKS and CDR2 is YYEKEE in the germline V gene (reference sequence). The CDR3 is 17 residues long. CDR3 sequence: CASSPDRSKKENEKLFF.

The V and J genes are TRBV5-1 and TRBJ2-2; the D call from TCRdb, TRBD2, cannot be confirmed without DNA. Germline V gene data show CDR1 as SGHRS and CDR2 as YFSETQ. This CDR3 region has 13 residues. The CDR3 here is CASSSRLTGELFF. Full variable domain (outside the CDR3, taken from reference TRBV5-1 and TRBJ2-2): KAGVTQTPRYLIKTRGQQVTLSCSPISGHRSVSWYQQTPGQGLQFLFEYFSETQRNKGNFPGRFSGRQFSNSRSEMNVSTLELGDSALYLCASSSRLTGELFFGEGSRLTVL.

The chain couples TRBV12-3 or TRBV12-4 to TRBJ1-1; TCRdb designates TRBD1, a call that cannot be tested without DNA. This CDR3 spans 14 amino acids. CDR3 loop: CASTRQGGWTEAFF.